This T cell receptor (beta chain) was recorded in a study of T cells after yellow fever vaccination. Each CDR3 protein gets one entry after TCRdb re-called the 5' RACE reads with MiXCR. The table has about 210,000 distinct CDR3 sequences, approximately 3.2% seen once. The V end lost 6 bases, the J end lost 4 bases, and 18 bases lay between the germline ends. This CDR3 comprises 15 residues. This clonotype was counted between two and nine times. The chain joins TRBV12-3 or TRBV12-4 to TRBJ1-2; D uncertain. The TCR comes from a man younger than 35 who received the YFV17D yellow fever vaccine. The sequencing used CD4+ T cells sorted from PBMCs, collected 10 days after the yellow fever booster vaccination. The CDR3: CASSRGAYGFYGYTF. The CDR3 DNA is TGTGCCAGCAGCCGTGGCGCCTATGGTTTCTATGGCTACACCTTC.